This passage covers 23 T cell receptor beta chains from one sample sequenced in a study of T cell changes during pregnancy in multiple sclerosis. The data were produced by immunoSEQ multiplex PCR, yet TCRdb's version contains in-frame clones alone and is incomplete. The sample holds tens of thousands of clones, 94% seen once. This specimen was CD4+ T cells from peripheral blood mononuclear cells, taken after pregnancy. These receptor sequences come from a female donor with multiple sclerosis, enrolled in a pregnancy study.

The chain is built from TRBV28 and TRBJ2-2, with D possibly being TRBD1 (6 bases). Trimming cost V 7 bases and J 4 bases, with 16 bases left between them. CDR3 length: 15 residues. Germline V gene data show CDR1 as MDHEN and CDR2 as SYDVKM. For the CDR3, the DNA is TGTGCCAGCACTCTATCAGGACAGAGCACCGGGGAGCTGTTTTTT. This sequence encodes CASTLSGQSTGELFF.

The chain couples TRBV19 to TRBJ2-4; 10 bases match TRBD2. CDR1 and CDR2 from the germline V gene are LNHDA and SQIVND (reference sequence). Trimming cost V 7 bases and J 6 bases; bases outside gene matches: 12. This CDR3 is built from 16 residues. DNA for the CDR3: TGTGCCAGTAAATCAGAGCGGGAGGGCGGGAGAAACATTCAGTACTTC. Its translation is CASKSEREGGRNIQYF. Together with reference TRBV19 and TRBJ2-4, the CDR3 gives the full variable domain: DGGITQSPKYLFRKEGQNVTLSCEQNLNHDAMYWYRQDPGQGLRLIYYSQIVNDFQKGDIAEGYSVSREKKESFPLTVTSAQKNPTAFYLCASKSEREGGRNIQYFGAGTRLSVL.

DNA of the CDR3: TGTGCCAGGCCATACGGACAGGTCTATGGCTACACCTTC. Translating gives CARPYGQVYGYTF. The chain combines TRBV11-3 with TRBJ1-2; 7 bases are a match to TRBD1. The trim removed 9 bases at V and 4 bases at J, leaving 8 bases unmatched. Germline CDR1 reads SGHNT; CDR2 reads YENEEA. The CDR3 has 13 residues. Full variable domain (rest looked up from reference TRBV11-3 and TRBJ1-2): EAGVVQSPRYKIIEKKQPVAFWCNPISGHNTLYWYLQNLGQGPELLIRYENEEAVDDSQLPKDRFSAERLKGVDSTLKIQPAELGDSAVYLCARPYGQVYGYTFGSGTRLTVV.

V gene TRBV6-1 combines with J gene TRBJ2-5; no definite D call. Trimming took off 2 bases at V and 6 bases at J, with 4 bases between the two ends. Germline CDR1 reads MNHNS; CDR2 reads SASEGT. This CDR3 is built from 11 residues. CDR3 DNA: TGTGCCAGCAGTGAACCCAAGACCCAGTACTTC. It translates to CASSEPKTQYF.

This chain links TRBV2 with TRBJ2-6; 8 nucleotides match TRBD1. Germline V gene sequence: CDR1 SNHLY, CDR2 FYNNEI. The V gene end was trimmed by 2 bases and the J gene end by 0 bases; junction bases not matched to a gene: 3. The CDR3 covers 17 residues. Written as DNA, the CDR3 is TGTGCCAGCAGTGAACAGGGGGCGAGCTCTGGGGCCAACGTCCTGACTTTC. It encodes CASSEQGASSGANVLTF.

The CDR3, as DNA: TGTGCCAGCAGATCCCGGGACAGGTCCTACAATGAGCAGTTCTTC. This sequence encodes CASRSRDRSYNEQFF. The rearrangement joins TRBV6-1 to TRBJ2-1, with 8 positions matching TRBD1. CDR1 and CDR2 from the germline V gene are MNHNS and SASEGT. The CDR3 totals 15 residues. The J segment lost 1 base and the V segment lost 6 bases, leaving 5 bases of the junction unmatched.

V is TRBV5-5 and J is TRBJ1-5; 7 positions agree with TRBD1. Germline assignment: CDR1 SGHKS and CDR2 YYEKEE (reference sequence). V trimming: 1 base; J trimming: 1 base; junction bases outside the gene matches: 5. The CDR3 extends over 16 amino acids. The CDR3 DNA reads TGTGCCAGCAGCTTGAGGGACAGAATAAGCAATCAGCCCCAGCATTTT. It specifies CASSLRDRISNQPQHF.

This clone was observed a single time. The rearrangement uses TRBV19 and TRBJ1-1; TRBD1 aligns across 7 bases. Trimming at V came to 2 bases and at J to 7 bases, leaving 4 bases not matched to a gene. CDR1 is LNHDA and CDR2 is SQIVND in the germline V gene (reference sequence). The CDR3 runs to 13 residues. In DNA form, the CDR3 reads TGTGCCAGTAGTATAACCGGGACAGTTGAAGCTTTCTTT. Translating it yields CASSITGTVEAFF.

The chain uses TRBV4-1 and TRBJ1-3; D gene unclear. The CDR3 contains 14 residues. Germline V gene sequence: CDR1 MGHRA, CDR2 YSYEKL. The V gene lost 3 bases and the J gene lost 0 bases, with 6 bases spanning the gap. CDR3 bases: TGCGCCAGCAGCCAGGGCTCCTCTGGAAACACCATATATTTT. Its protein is CASSQGSSGNTIYF.

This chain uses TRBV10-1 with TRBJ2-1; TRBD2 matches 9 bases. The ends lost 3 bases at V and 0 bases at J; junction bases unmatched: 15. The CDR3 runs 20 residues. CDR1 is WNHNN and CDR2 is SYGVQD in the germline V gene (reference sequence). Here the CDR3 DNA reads TGCGCCAGCAGTGATTGGTTTGGGGCGGGAGGGGGGAGCTCCTACAATGAGCAGTTCTTC. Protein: CASSDWFGAGGGSSYNEQFF.

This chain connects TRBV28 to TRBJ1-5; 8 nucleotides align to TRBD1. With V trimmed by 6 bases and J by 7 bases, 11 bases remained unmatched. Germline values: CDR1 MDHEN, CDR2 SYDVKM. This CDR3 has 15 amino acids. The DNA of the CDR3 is TGTGCCAGCAGAGAGACAGGGGAGATAAGGCAGCCCCAGCATTTT. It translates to CASRETGEIRQPQHF.

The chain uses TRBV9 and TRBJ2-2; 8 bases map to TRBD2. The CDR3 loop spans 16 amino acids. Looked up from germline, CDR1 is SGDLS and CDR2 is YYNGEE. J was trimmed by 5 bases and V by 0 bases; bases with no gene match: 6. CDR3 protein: CASSVDGGRFTGELFF. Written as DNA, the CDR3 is TGTGCCAGCAGCGTAGACGGCGGGAGGTTTACCGGGGAGCTGTTTTTT.

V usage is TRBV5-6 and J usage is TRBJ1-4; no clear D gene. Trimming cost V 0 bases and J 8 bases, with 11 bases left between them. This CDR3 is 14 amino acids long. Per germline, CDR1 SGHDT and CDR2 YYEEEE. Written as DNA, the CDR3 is TGTGCCAGCAGCTTGGATGGGCGAACGGAAAAACTGTTTTTT. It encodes CASSLDGRTEKLFF.

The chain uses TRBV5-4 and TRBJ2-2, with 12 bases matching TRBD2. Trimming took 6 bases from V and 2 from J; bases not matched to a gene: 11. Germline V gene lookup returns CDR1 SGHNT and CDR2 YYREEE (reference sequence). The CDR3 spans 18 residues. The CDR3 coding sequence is TGTGCCAGCACCCCCGGGCTAGCGGGAGGGGGCAACACCGGGGAGCTGTTTTTT. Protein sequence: CASTPGLAGGGNTGELFF.

CDR3 bases: TGCGCCAGCAGCTTGGGACTAGCGGGAGTTGGGGGAGAGACCCAGTACTTC. Translated: CASSLGLAGVGGETQYF. V is TRBV5-1 and J is TRBJ2-5; 12 bases are a match to TRBD2. CDR3 length: 17 residues. V was pared by 0 bases and J by 4 bases, with 7 bases of the junction left unmatched. Germline V lookup: CDR1 SGHRS, CDR2 YFSETQ. Looking up the rest from reference TRBV5-1 and TRBJ2-5 gives the full variable domain: KAGVTQTPRYLIKTRGQQVTLSCSPISGHRSVSWYQQTPGQGLQFLFEYFSETQRNKGNFPGRFSGRQFSNSRSEMNVSTLELGDSALYLCASSLGLAGVGGETQYFGPGTRLLVL.

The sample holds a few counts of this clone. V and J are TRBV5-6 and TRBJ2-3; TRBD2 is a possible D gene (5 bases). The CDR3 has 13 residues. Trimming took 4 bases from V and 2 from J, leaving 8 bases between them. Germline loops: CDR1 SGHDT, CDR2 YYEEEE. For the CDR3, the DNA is TGTGCCAGCAGCCCGGGATACACAGATACGCAGTATTTT. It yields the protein CASSPGYTDTQYF.

Here the CDR3 reads CSAATSGSGETQYF. The CDR3 nucleotides are TGCAGCGCCGCGACTAGCGGGAGTGGAGAGACCCAGTACTTC. The gene calls are TRBV29-1 and TRBJ2-5, with 12 bases lining up with TRBD2. The CDR3 spans 14 residues. Trimming removed 7 bases from V and 4 bases from J; junction bases left unmatched: 7. CDR1 and CDR2 (germline): SQVTM, ANQGSEA.

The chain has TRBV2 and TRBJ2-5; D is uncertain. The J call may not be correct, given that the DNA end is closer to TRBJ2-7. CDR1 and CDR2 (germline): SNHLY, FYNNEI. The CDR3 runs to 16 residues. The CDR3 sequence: CASSEQAALSSYEQYF. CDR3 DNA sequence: TGTGCCAGCAGTGAGCAGGCAGCCCTGAGCTCCTACGAGCAGTACTTC.

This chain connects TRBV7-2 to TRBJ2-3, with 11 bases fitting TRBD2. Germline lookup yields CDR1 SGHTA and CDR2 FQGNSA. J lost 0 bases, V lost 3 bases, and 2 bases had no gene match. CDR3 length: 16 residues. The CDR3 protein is CASSLLAGGSTDTQYF. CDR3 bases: TGTGCCAGCAGCTTGCTAGCGGGAGGTAGCACAGATACGCAGTATTTT.

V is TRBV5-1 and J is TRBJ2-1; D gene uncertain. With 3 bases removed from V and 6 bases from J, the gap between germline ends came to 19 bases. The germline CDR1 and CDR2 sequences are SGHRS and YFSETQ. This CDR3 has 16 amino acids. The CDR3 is CASSSPPQLPSNEQFF. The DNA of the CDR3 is TGCGCCAGCAGCTCCCCCCCCCAACTTCCTAGCAATGAGCAGTTCTTC. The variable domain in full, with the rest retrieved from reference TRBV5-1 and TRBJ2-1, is KAGVTQTPRYLIKTRGQQVTLSCSPISGHRSVSWYQQTPGQGLQFLFEYFSETQRNKGNFPGRFSGRQFSNSRSEMNVSTLELGDSALYLCASSSPPQLPSNEQFFGPGTRLTVL.

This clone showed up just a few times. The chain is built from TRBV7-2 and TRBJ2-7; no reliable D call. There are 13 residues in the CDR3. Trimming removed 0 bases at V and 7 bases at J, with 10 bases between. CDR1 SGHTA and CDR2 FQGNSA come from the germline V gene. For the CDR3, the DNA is TGTGCCAGCAGCTTAGCTCGCTTAGAGGAGCAGTACTTC. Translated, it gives CASSLARLEEQYF.

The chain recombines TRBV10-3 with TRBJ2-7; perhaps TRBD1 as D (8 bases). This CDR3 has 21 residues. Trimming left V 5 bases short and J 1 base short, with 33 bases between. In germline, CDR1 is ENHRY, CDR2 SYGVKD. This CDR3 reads CAISTDRGSPRWDSGSYEQYF. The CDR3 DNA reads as TGTGCCATCAGTACCGACAGGGGAAGCCCCCGTTGGGATAGCGGGTCCTACGAGCAGTACTTC.

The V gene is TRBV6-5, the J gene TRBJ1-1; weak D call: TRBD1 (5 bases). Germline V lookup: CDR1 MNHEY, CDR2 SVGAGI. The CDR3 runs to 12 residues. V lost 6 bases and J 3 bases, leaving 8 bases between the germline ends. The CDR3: CASSRGDTEAFF. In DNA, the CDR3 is TGTGCCAGCAGCCGGGGGGACACTGAAGCTTTCTTT.